The 21 T cell receptor beta chains in this list originate from one sample, sequenced in a study of CD8 T cells in ankylosing spondylitis. TCRdb re-analysed the 5' RACE reads in MiXCR, keeping a single row per CDR3 protein. The data contain 220,000 or so distinct CDR3 sequences, roughly a tenth of them singletons. The sequenced material came from blood, either unsorted or a sorted T cell fraction (not recorded which). The receptors originated from a male donor with ankylosing spondylitis or in good health (not recorded which).

This clonotype was counted many times. The chain combines TRBV5-5 with TRBJ2-2; no clear D. The length of the CDR3 is 14 residues. Germline V CDR1 and CDR2: SGHKS, YYEKEE (reference sequence). The V gene lost 4 bases and the J gene lost 2 bases, with 9 bases spanning the gap. CDR3 bases: TGTGCCAGCAGCCTAGTGCGAAACACCGGGGAGCTGTTTTTT. It yields the protein CASSLVRNTGELFF.

This clonotype was seen repeatedly, ten times or more. The rearrangement links TRBV10-3 to TRBJ2-3, with D perhaps TRBD1 or TRBD2 (5 bases each). The CDR3 extends over 14 amino acids. Trimming removed 6 bases from V and 2 bases from J, with 12 bases in between. Germline loops: CDR1 ENHRY, CDR2 SYGVKD. CDR3 bases: TGTGCCATCAGGGGGGATGTGGACACAGATACGCAGTATTTT. Protein: CAIRGDVDTDTQYF.

V gene TRBV7-2 combines with J gene TRBJ1-4, with 7 positions matching TRBD1. The CDR3 runs to 15 residues. Losses at the gene ends were 1 base for V and 7 bases for J; bases not matched to a gene: 6. From germline, CDR1 is SGHTA and CDR2 FQGNSA. The CDR3 region has the DNA TGTGCCAGCAGCTTAGTGGGGGCAGGGGGTGAAAAACTGTTTTTT. This codes for CASSLVGAGGEKLFF.

The chain has TRBV12-3 or TRBV12-4 and TRBJ1-1; TRBD1 matches 7 bases. The CDR3 extends over 15 amino acids. The ends lost 6 bases at V and 5 bases at J; junction bases unmatched: 12. The CDR3 nucleotides read TGTGCCAGCAGGCTAAGGGGGCAGGGGGGAACTGAAGCTTTCTTT. Its translation: CASRLRGQGGTEAFF.

Only a few counts were recorded for this clonotype. J is TRBJ1-5 and V is TRBV18; possible D gene TRBD1, 6 bases. This CDR3 comprises 15 residues. In germline, CDR1 is KGHSH, CDR2 LQKENI. The V end was cut by 3 bases, the J end by 3 bases, with 12 bases between. The CDR3 loop is CASSPSGGHNQPQHF. CDR3 in DNA: TGTGCCAGCTCACCCTCGGGGGGCCACAATCAGCCCCAGCATTTT.

This clonotype has more than one count but fewer than ten. The chain links TRBV29-1 to TRBJ2-3; D remains unclear. Germline loops: CDR1 SQVTM, CDR2 ANQGSEA. Trimming left V 4 bases short and J 5 bases short, with 4 bases between. CDR3 size: 10 residues. The CDR3 coding sequence is TGCAGCGTTGGGGAAGATACGCAGTATTTT. Its protein is CSVGEDTQYF.

J is TRBJ1-1 and V is TRBV7-8; TRBD1 matches at 11 bases. Trimming removed 3 bases from V and 4 bases from J; junction bases left unmatched: 7. Germline values: CDR1 SGHVS, CDR2 FQNEAQ. The CDR3 is 16 residues long. The CDR3 loop reads CASSLRTGGDRTEAFF. The CDR3 nucleotides read TGTGCCAGCAGCTTGAGGACAGGGGGCGATCGCACTGAAGCTTTCTTT.

This clonotype was recorded a few times. J is TRBJ2-2 and V is TRBV12-3 or TRBV12-4; TRBD1 matches 9 bases. V lost 5 bases to trimming and J lost 3 bases; unmatched junction nucleotides: 1. CDR3 length: 14 amino acids. Here the CDR3 reads CASSRQGDTGELFF. CDR3 sequence (DNA): TGTGCCAGCAGTCGACAGGGGGACACCGGGGAGCTGTTTTTT.

This clonotype has ten or more counts. The CDR3 loop reads CASSLMGVRRNQPQHF. The DNA of the CDR3 is TGTGCCAGCAGCCTAATGGGCGTACGACGGAATCAGCCCCAGCATTTT. The rearrangement links TRBV5-5 to TRBJ1-5; D is unresolved. Germline CDR1 SGHKS, CDR2 YYEKEE (reference sequence). The CDR3 is 16 amino acids. Trimming pared 4 bases from V and 4 bases from J, leaving 18 bases between.

Only a few counts were recorded for this clonotype. The chain links TRBV29-1 to TRBJ2-1; TRBD1 is a possible D gene (5 bases). The germline V gene encodes CDR1 SQVTM and CDR2 ANQGSEA. V lost 2 bases, J lost 4 bases, and 12 bases lay in between. This CDR3 is 14 amino acids long. The DNA for the CDR3 is TGCAGCGTTGAACGTGACAGCGTTTACAATGAGCAGTTCTTC. Amino acids: CSVERDSVYNEQFF.

The table lists this clonotype with a few counts. The J gene is TRBJ2-1, the V gene TRBV12-3 or TRBV12-4, with 7 bases matching TRBD1. Losses at the gene ends were 4 bases for V and 7 bases for J; bases not matched to a gene: 10. The CDR3 extends over 15 amino acids. In DNA, the CDR3 is TGTGCCAGCAGTTCACCTCAGACAGGGCGGAATGAGCAGTTCTTC. Protein product: CASSSPQTGRNEQFF.

This clonotype was detected a few times. This chain joins TRBV29-1 and TRBJ1-1, with 10 nucleotides matching TRBD1. Germline CDR1 is SQVTM and CDR2 is ANQGSEA. The CDR3 runs 14 residues. The junction had 8 bases not matched to a gene; V was cut back by 6 bases and J by 4 bases. CDR3: CSVPTGGRGTEAFF. The CDR3 DNA is TGCAGCGTCCCGACAGGGGGCAGAGGCACTGAAGCTTTCTTT.

This clonotype was counted a few times. This chain uses TRBV5-1 with TRBJ2-6, with TRBD1 matching 7 bases. Germline-derived CDR1 and CDR2 are SGHRS and YFSETQ. The CDR3 is 17 residues long. Unmatched junction bases numbered 7, after V lost 4 bases and J lost 0 bases. CDR3 in amino acids: CASSVGTASSGANVLTF. The DNA of the CDR3 is TGCGCCAGCAGCGTCGGGACAGCGAGCTCTGGGGCCAACGTCCTGACTTTC.

There are a few counts of this clonotype. The chain is built from TRBV29-1 and TRBJ2-3; 7 nucleotides agree with TRBD1. Germline assignment: CDR1 SQVTM and CDR2 ANQGSEA. CDR3 length: 15 residues. The V gene end was trimmed by 3 bases and the J gene end by 6 bases; junction bases not matched to a gene: 12. CDR3 DNA: TGCAGCGTTGATGGGCCAGGGGGTATAACGGATACGCAGTATTTT. Amino acids: CSVDGPGGITDTQYF.

This clonotype was detected many times. This chain links TRBV28 with TRBJ2-3; D is undetermined. CDR1 is MDHEN and CDR2 is SYDVKM in the germline V gene. V was trimmed by 4 bases and J by 2 bases, leaving 22 bases between them. This CDR3 is built from 18 residues. The CDR3 region is CASSSRLSIGRSTDTQYF. CDR3 in DNA: TGTGCCAGCAGTTCACGCCTTAGCATCGGCAGATCCACAGATACGCAGTATTTT.

The chain is built from TRBV18 and TRBJ1-2, with unresolved D. Germline V lookup: CDR1 KGHSH, CDR2 LQKENI. This CDR3 has 15 residues. Between the trimmed V and J ends, which lost 3 bases and 6 bases, there was a span of 17 bases. The chain's CDR3 is CASSPSGSREHGYTF. CDR3 nucleotides: TGTGCCAGCTCACCCTCGGGGAGCCGAGAGCATGGCTACACCTTC.

This clonotype occurred a few times. The chain joins TRBV7-3 to TRBJ1-1; D is undetermined. V lost 4 bases to trimming and J lost 6 bases, with 12 bases between them. CDR3 length: 13 residues. CDR1 is SGHTA and CDR2 is FQGTGA in the germline V gene. The chain's CDR3 is CASSSGGVAEAFF. CDR3 DNA sequence: TGTGCCAGCAGCTCAGGCGGGGTTGCTGAAGCTTTCTTT.

In this sample, this clonotype turned up many times. This chain links TRBV12-3 or TRBV12-4 with TRBJ2-2, with D possibly TRBD2 on 5 matching bases. Trimming removed 0 bases from V and 6 bases from J, with 8 bases in between. This CDR3 is 14 amino acids long. The CDR3 loop reads CASSLALSAGELFF. The CDR3 DNA is TGTGCCAGCAGTTTAGCGCTTAGCGCCGGGGAGCTGTTTTTT.

This clonotype was seen many times. The chain carries TRBV5-1 and TRBJ2-2, with D possibly being TRBD2 (6 bases). The CDR3 sequence is 16 residues long. Trimming removed 0 bases at V and 7 bases at J, with 16 bases between. Per the germline V gene, CDR1 is SGHRS and CDR2 is YFSETQ. The CDR3 here is CASSLAPAGRGGELFF. In DNA form, the CDR3 reads TGCGCCAGCAGCTTGGCCCCAGCGGGCCGAGGCGGGGAGCTGTTTTTT.

The V gene is TRBV29-1, the J gene TRBJ1-2; 12 bases map to TRBD1. The ends lost 5 bases at V and 7 bases at J; junction bases unmatched: 8. The length of the CDR3 is 14 residues. The V gene's germline CDR1 is SQVTM and CDR2 ANQGSEA. In DNA form, the CDR3 reads TGCAGCGTTATACCGGGACAGGGGGCGCTTGGCTACACCTTC. This codes for CSVIPGQGALGYTF.

This chain uses TRBV30 with TRBJ2-3; D perhaps matches TRBD2 (6 bases). V was trimmed by 4 bases and J by 0 bases, leaving 11 bases between them. This CDR3 has 14 residues. From germline, CDR1 is GTSNPN and CDR2 SVGIG (reference sequence). DNA of the CDR3: TGTGCCTGGAATTGGAGGGGAAGCACAGATACGCAGTATTTT. Protein: CAWNWRGSTDTQYF.